Given below is one T cell receptor beta chain in context. As yet, its antigen is unknown. CDR3 length equals 20 residues. Per the germline V gene, CDR1 is MNHEY and CDR2 is SVGEGT. The junction had 14 bases not matched to a gene; V was cut back by 3 bases and J by 1 base. The data belong to a study of T cell responses to AZD1222 COVID-19 vaccine. Whole-study results and caveats: Repertoire sampling occurred only after the peak T cell response. Spike-specific TCRs gained breadth and depth after people received two AZD1222 doses.

Profiled with immunoSEQ multiplex PCR; TCRdb holds only in-frame clones, not every one. The sample includes roughly 80,000 clones, nearly 90% of them seen just once. This chain joins TRBV6-2 or TRBV6-3 and TRBJ2-3; 12 bases agree with TRBD2. Here the sequenced sample was peripheral blood, taken on day 0 of MenACWY control vaccination. The clonotype was recovered from an adult in good health. DNA for the CDR3: TGTGCCAGCAGTTATGGTCCCTGGACTAGCGGGGTTGACCGCACAGATACGCAGTATTTT. Its translation is CASSYGPWTSGVDRTDTQYF.